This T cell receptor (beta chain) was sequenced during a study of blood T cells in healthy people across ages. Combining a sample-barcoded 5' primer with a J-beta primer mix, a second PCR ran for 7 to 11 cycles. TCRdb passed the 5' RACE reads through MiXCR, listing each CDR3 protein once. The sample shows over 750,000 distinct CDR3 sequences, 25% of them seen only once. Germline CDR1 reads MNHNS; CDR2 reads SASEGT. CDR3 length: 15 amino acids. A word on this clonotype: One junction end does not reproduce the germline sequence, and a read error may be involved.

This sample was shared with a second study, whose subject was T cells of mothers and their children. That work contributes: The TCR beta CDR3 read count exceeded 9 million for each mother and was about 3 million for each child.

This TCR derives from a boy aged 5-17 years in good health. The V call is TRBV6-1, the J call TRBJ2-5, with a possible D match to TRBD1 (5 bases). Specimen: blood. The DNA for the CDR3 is TGTGCCAGAAGTGAATTTGGGGCAGAACAAGAGACCCAGTACTTC. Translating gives CARSEFGAEQETQYF.